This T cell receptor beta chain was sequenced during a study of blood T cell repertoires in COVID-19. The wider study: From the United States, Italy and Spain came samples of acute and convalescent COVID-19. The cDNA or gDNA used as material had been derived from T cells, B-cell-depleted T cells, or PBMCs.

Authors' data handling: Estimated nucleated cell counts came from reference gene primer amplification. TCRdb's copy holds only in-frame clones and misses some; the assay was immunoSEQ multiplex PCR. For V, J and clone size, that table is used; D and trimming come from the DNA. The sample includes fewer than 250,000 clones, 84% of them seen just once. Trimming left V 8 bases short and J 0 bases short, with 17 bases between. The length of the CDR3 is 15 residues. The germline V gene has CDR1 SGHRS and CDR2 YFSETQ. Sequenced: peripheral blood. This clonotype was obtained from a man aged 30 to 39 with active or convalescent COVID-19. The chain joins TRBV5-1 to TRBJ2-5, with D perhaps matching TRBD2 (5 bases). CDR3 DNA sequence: TGCGCCAGAATGGGCGAGGACTCCTACCAAGAGACCCAGTACTTC. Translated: CARMGEDSYQETQYF.